The entry below gives a single TCR beta chain sequence along with its context. These data originate in a study of blood T cell repertoires in COVID-19. Study at large: From the United States, Italy and Spain came samples of acute and convalescent COVID-19. T cells, B-cell-depleted T cells, or PBMCs provided the cDNA or gDNA that served as material.

Measured with immunoSEQ multiplex PCR; TCRdb has only the in-frame clones, and not every one. The sample records about 110,000 clones, approximately 82% being singletons. Trimming took 5 bases from V and 4 from J; bases not matched to a gene: 10. The CDR3 runs 15 residues. Germline V gives CDR1 MNHEY, CDR2 SVGAGI. Sample: peripheral blood. The TCR comes from a woman in her sixties or seventies with acute or convalescent COVID-19. The chain is built from TRBV6-5 and TRBJ1-2; 7 bases fit TRBD1. The CDR3 is CASSTRTGGTYGYTF. In DNA, the CDR3 is TGTGCCAGCAGTACCCGGACAGGAGGCACCTATGGCTACACCTTC.